Presented here are 20 T cell receptor beta chains from one specimen sequenced in a study of neurological immune-mediated disorders. TCRdb redid the calling of the 5' RACE reads with MiXCR, one entry per CDR3 protein. The table lists 84,000 or so distinct CDR3 sequences, 10% to 13% of them singletons. The sequenced sample consisted of PBMCs. Receptors were obtained from a man aged 35-49 years in good health.

This clonotype was picked up many times. The chain links TRBV12-3 or TRBV12-4 to TRBJ1-1; D gene uncertain. The CDR3 is 13 amino acids. V lost 2 bases and J lost 3, with 7 bases in between. CDR3 loop: CASSLTVDTEAFF. The CDR3 nucleotides read TGTGCCAGCAGTTTAACGGTGGACACTGAAGCTTTCTTT.

This clonotype showed up many times. The CDR3 reads CASSPYTELYTEAFF. The CDR3 DNA is TGTGCCAGCTCACCCTATACAGAACTGTACACTGAAGCTTTCTTT. The chain employs TRBV18 and TRBJ1-1; D gene unclear. The CDR3 sequence is 15 residues long. In germline, CDR1 is KGHSH, CDR2 LQKENI. V shed 3 bases and J shed 3 bases, with 14 bases lying between them.

This clonotype was detected a few times. V usage is TRBV5-1 and J usage is TRBJ1-1; 7 bases agree with TRBD1. Looked up from germline, CDR1 is SGHRS and CDR2 is YFSETQ. The length of the CDR3 is 14 residues. V lost 3 bases and J lost 4; bases outside the gene matches: 6. The CDR3 protein is CASSYRQGGTEAFF. The CDR3 nucleotides are TGCGCCAGCAGCTACAGACAGGGTGGCACTGAAGCTTTCTTT.

This clonotype has just a few counts. The chain links TRBV6-1 to TRBJ2-2, with D uncertain. CDR1 and CDR2 from the germline V gene are MNHNS and SASEGT. Trimming took off 1 base at V and 7 bases at J, with 10 bases between the two ends. The CDR3 runs to 14 residues. The CDR3 DNA reads as TGTGCCAGCAGTGAAGGTGGCCATGGCGGGGAGCTGTTTTTT. Amino acids: CASSEGGHGGELFF.

Notes on this clonotype: This sequence may be a read error, since a much larger clone differs from it by one base. The chain joins TRBV6-4 to TRBJ2-1, with a possible D match to TRBD1 (5 bases). The CDR3 extends over 16 amino acids. The germline gives CDR1 MRHNA, CDR2 SNTAGT. Trimming removed 8 bases at V and 6 bases at J, with 23 bases between. CDR3 nucleotides: TGTGCCAGCGATGGCCAGGGCCCCCCCTTATTCAATGAGCAGTTCTTC. Translation: CASDGQGPPLFNEQFF.

This clonotype showed up many times. The chain has TRBV20-1 and TRBJ2-2; D not certain. The CDR3 length is 16 residues. Trimming took off 0 bases at V and 0 bases at J, with 11 bases between the two ends. CDR1 is DFQATT and CDR2 is SNEGSKA in the germline V gene (reference sequence). CDR3 DNA: TGCAGTGCTAGAGATCATTTCGGCGCGAACACCGGGGAGCTGTTTTTT. It codes for CSARDHFGANTGELFF.

This clonotype was recorded many times. V usage is TRBV2 and J usage is TRBJ1-2; a weak D match, TRBD1 (5 bases). V was trimmed by 9 bases and J by 3 bases, leaving 11 bases between them. Germline CDR1 and CDR2: SNHLY and FYNNEI. CDR3 size: 12 residues. The chain's CDR3 is CASTGTDYGYTF. The CDR3 region has the DNA TGTGCCAGTACAGGAACCGACTATGGCTACACCTTC.

The table lists this clonotype with many counts. J is TRBJ2-3 and V is TRBV12-3 or TRBV12-4; the D is unclear. Trimming removed 6 bases from V and 4 bases from J, with 8 bases in between. The CDR3 consists of 12 residues. In DNA form, the CDR3 reads TGTGCCAGCAGCCGGATGCCAGATACGCAGTATTTT. Its protein is CASSRMPDTQYF.

This clonotype came up many times. The rearrangement links TRBV3-1 to TRBJ2-2, with D possibly being TRBD1 (5 bases). This CDR3 region has 16 residues. CDR1 LGHDT and CDR2 YNNKEL come from the germline V gene (reference sequence). V lost 7 bases and J lost 2, with 17 bases in between. The CDR3 loop reads CASTTKDSPNTGELFF. For the CDR3, the DNA is TGTGCCAGCACCACAAAAGACAGCCCTAACACCGGGGAGCTGTTTTTT.

In regard to this clonotype: This may come from a read error, since a much larger clone is one base off. The gene calls are TRBV25-1 and TRBJ2-1; 7 nucleotides line up with TRBD1. The CDR3 sequence is 14 residues long. The germline V gene encodes CDR1 MGHDK and CDR2 SYGVNS. CDR3 region: CVSSQTGPYNEQFF. In DNA form, the CDR3 reads TGTGTCAGCAGTCAGACAGGGCCTTACAATGAGCAGTTCTTC.

This clonotype was seen repeatedly, ten times or more. The rearrangement joins TRBV5-6 to TRBJ2-2; 9 nucleotides align to TRBD1. Trimming cost V 1 base and J 7 bases; bases outside gene matches: 8. The CDR3 extends over 16 amino acids. From germline, CDR1 is SGHDT and CDR2 YYEEEE. The DNA of the CDR3 is TGTGCCAGCAGCTTGATGAAACAGGGGGCCGGCGGGGAGCTGTTTTTT. Encoded protein: CASSLMKQGAGGELFF.

This clonotype was seen at least ten times. The rearrangement links TRBV10-3 to TRBJ2-1; TRBD2 matches at 15 bases. Losses at the gene ends were 6 bases for V and 0 bases for J; bases not matched to a gene: 6. The CDR3 loop spans 18 amino acids. CDR1 is ENHRY, CDR2 SYGVKD, per germline. The CDR3, as DNA: TGTGCCATCAGCACCGGGACTAGCGGGGGGAGCTCCTACAATGAGCAGTTCTTC. Translated, it gives CAISTGTSGGSSYNEQFF.

This clonotype was seen at least ten times. The V and J genes are TRBV29-1 and TRBJ2-1; TRBD1 might be the D (6 bases). This CDR3 comprises 13 residues. V was cut by 4 bases and J by 7 bases, with 14 bases left in between. Germline CDR1 is SQVTM and CDR2 is ANQGSEA. The CDR3: CSVVAGEGNEQFF. The CDR3 DNA reads as TGCAGCGTTGTAGCAGGGGAAGGGAATGAGCAGTTCTTC.

The sample holds many counts of this clonotype. The chain is built from TRBV12-3 or TRBV12-4 and TRBJ2-7; 7 bases are a match to TRBD2. The ends lost 8 bases at V and 4 bases at J; junction bases unmatched: 20. This CDR3 is 17 amino acids long. CDR3: CASASPTLAENGYEQYF. DNA of the CDR3: TGTGCCAGCGCCTCCCCTACCCTAGCGGAAAACGGATACGAGCAGTACTTC.

This clonotype was found a few times. Compared with germline, one end of the junction differs, possibly owing to a read error. The V gene is TRBV24-1, the J gene TRBJ1-3; TRBD1 might be the D (5 bases). Per germline, CDR1 KGHDR and CDR2 SFDVKD. CDR3 size: 20 residues. The CDR3 DNA follows: TGCACCCCTCTACCAGACAGCTCTTTACTTCTGCACCCCGCTGGAAACACCATATATTTT. Translating gives CTPLPDSSLLLHPAGNTIYF.

J is TRBJ2-1 and V is TRBV16; D unclear. The CDR3 extends over 16 amino acids. Germline CDR1 KGHSY, CDR2 FQNENV. The ends were cut back, 2 bases at V and 4 bases at J, with 15 bases in the middle. The CDR3 DNA reads as TGTGCCAGCAGCCAAACGGGCGGAAAATTGTACAATGAGCAGTTCTTC. Translating gives CASSQTGGKLYNEQFF. The full variable domain, completed using reference TRBV16 and TRBJ2-1, is GEEVAQTPKHLVRGEGQKAKLYCAPIKGHSYVFWYQQVLKNEFKFLISFQNENVFDETGMPKERFSAKCLPNSPCSLEIQATKLEDSAVYFCASSQTGGKLYNEQFFGPGTRLTVL.

This clonotype was found many times. The rearrangement links TRBV28 to TRBJ2-5; 10 bases align to TRBD2. V gave up 4 bases and J gave up 5 bases; unmatched junction bases: 7. Germline values: CDR1 MDHEN, CDR2 SYDVKM. The CDR3 has 15 amino acids. The CDR3 loop reads CASSSEREGGETQYF. In DNA form, the CDR3 reads TGTGCCAGCAGTTCTGAGCGGGAGGGGGGTGAGACCCAGTACTTC.

This clonotype was observed a few times. The chain carries TRBV27 and TRBJ2-2; D may be TRBD1 or TRBD2 (5 bases each). Germline V gene lookup returns CDR1 MNHEY and CDR2 SMNVEV (reference sequence). The CDR3 length is 15 residues. The V gene lost 8 bases and the J gene lost 5 bases, with 18 bases spanning the gap. The CDR3 sequence: CASSEIVEGTGELFF. CDR3 coding DNA: TGTGCCAGCTCCGAAATCGTTGAGGGGACCGGGGAGCTGTTTTTT.

This clonotype was counted at least ten times. The chain combines TRBV10-2 with TRBJ2-7; TRBD1 is a possible D gene (6 bases). V was clipped by 5 bases and J by 2 bases, with 10 bases between them. There are 13 residues in the CDR3. CDR1 and CDR2 (germline): WSHSY, SAAADI. The CDR3: CASSRDTAYEQYF. The CDR3, as DNA: TGCGCCAGCAGTCGGGACACAGCCTACGAGCAGTACTTC.

This clonotype was detected ten times or more. The V and J genes are TRBV7-9 and TRBJ2-1, with D perhaps TRBD1 or TRBD2 (6 bases each). This CDR3 region has 15 residues. The V gene's germline CDR1 is SEHNR and CDR2 FQNEAQ (reference sequence). Trimming cost V 5 bases and J 6 bases, with 17 bases left between them. CDR3 DNA: TGTGCCAGCAGCGTAGGGCCCGGAGGGGGCAATGAGCAGTTCTTC. Its protein is CASSVGPGGGNEQFF. Full variable domain (remainder filled in from reference TRBV7-9 and TRBJ2-1): DTGVSQNPRHKITKRGQNVTFRCDPISEHNRLYWYRQTLGQGPEFLTYFQNEAQLEKSRLLSDRFSAERPKGSFSTLEIQRTEQGDSAMYLCASSVGPGGGNEQFFGPGTRLTVL.